The rows below give T cell receptor beta chains drawn from one sample of a study of blood T cell repertoires in COVID-19. Sequencing was performed with immunoSEQ multiplex PCR; in TCRdb, only in-frame clones are kept and a portion is missing. In the table there are 290,000 or so clones, about nine tenths of which are singletons. Sample: peripheral blood. Receptors originate from a woman aged 25 to 39 with COVID-19, enrolled during active disease. The CDR3 runs from the conserved cysteine through the conserved F or W. D genes are given only for firm matches. Not every row has a clone size; where given, it reads once, few, many or a size class.

size	V	J	D	CDR3	DNA
.	TRBV28	TRBJ1-3	.	CASSLGLSGNTIYF	TGTGCCAGCAGTTTGGGACTCTCTGGAAACACCATATATTTT
.	TRBV7-6	TRBJ2-1	TRBD2	CASSLDVGAGVSYNEQFF	TGTGCCAGCAGCTTAGATGTAGGAGCGGGAGTATCCTACAATGAGCAGTTCTTC
few	TRBV24-1	TRBJ2-1	TRBD1	CATSGTGGNEQFF	TGTGCCACCAGTGGGACAGGGGGCAATGAGCAGTTCTTC
.	TRBV11-3	TRBJ1-3	.	CASSTRSNGNTIYF	TGTGCCAGCAGCACCAGGTCCAATGGAAACACCATATATTTT
.	TRBV11-2	TRBJ2-3	TRBD1	CASSFRDRGLNTQYF	TGTGCCAGCAGCTTCCGAGACAGGGGGCTAAATACGCAGTATTTT
.	TRBV18	TRBJ1-1	.	CASSPMIDREAFF	TGTGCCAGCTCCCCCATGATCGACAGAGAAGCTTTCTTT
.	TRBV6-5	TRBJ2-7	TRBD1	CASRLTGGNVDEQYF	TGTGCCAGCAGGCTGACAGGGGGCAACGTCGACGAGCAGTACTTC
.	TRBV11-2	TRBJ1-2	TRBD1	CASSLDRINYGYTF	TGTGCCAGCAGCTTGGACAGGATCAACTATGGCTACACCTTC
.	TRBV3-1/TRBV3-2	TRBJ2-3	.	CASRRQATDTQYF	TGTGCCAGCAGACGACAGGCAACAGATACGCAGTATTTT
.	TRBV5-8	TRBJ2-3	TRBD2	CASSLDAGLAGGPPTF	TGTGCCAGCAGCTTGGACGCGGGACTAGCGGGAGGGCCCCCCACTTTT
.	TRBV5-1	TRBJ1-6	.	CASSLEGIPNSPLHF	TGCGCCAGCAGCTTGGAGGGGATTCCTAATTCACCCCTCCACTTT
.	TRBV15	TRBJ2-2	TRBD2	CATSRGLAGDRELFF	TGTGCCACCAGCAGAGGACTAGCGGGGGACCGGGAGCTGTTTTTT
.	TRBV28	TRBJ1-1	.	CASSLFRGMITEAFF	TGTGCCAGCAGTTTATTCCGGGGGATGATAACTGAAGCTTTCTTT
.	TRBV5-1	TRBJ1-2	TRBD1	CASSLERTGHGYTF	TGCGCCAGCAGCTTGGAAAGGACAGGGCATGGCTACACCTTC
.	TRBV7-9	TRBJ1-2	.	CASSLGEGGGYTF	TGTGCCAGCAGCTTAGGGGAGGGAGGCGGCTACACCTTC
.	TRBV12-5	TRBJ2-5	.	CASGRDTQETQYF	TGTGCTAGTGGCCGGGACACTCAAGAGACCCAGTACTTC
few	TRBV5-6	TRBJ1-2	TRBD1	CASSLISGTGGRGYTF	TGTGCCAGCAGCTTGATCTCCGGGACAGGGGGTCGGGGCTACACCTTC
once	TRBV28	TRBJ1-6	.	CASSSLDRSYSPLHF	TGTGCCAGCAGTTCGCTTGACAGGTCCTATTCACCCCTCCACTTT
once	TRBV28	TRBJ2-4	TRBD1	CASIDSSYRGGATKNIQYF	TGTGCCAGCATCGATTCCTCGTACAGGGGTGGGGCAACCAAAAACATTCAGTACTTC
once	TRBV3-1/TRBV3-2	TRBJ1-1	TRBD1	CASSQGDRVEAFF	TGTGCCAGCAGCCAAGGAGACAGGGTTGAGGCTTTCTTT
.	TRBV7-9	TRBJ2-2	.	CASSQTGPGELFF	TGTGCCAGCAGCCAGACAGGTCCCGGGGAGCTGTTTTTT
.	TRBV5-6	TRBJ2-1	.	CASSLVTGAYNEQFF	TGTGCCAGCAGCTTGGTGACGGGAGCATACAATGAGCAGTTCTTC
.	TRBV5-4	TRBJ1-5	.	CASSLAPGDQPQHF	TGTGCCAGCAGCTTGGCCCCCGGTGATCAGCCCCAGCATTTT
.	TRBV27	TRBJ2-6	.	CASSLGASTSGANVLTF	TGTGCCAGCAGTTTAGGGGCCTCGACCTCTGGGGCCAACGTCCTGACTTTC
.	TRBV6-5	TRBJ2-7	TRBD1	CASKKGQGLYEQYF	TGTGCCAGCAAAAAGGGACAGGGGTTATACGAGCAGTACTTC
.	TRBV7-2	TRBJ1-1	TRBD1	CASSSDRVVAFF	TGTGCCAGCAGCTCGGACAGGGTAGTTGCTTTCTTT
once	TRBV4-2	TRBJ1-3	.	CASSQLPTGSGGNTIYF	TGTGCCAGCAGCCAACTGCCAACAGGGTCAGGTGGAAACACCATATATTTT
once	TRBV5-4	TRBJ2-1	.	CASSFLYNEQFF	TGTGCCAGCAGCTTCCTGTACAATGAGCAGTTCTTC
.	TRBV6-6	TRBJ2-6	.	CASSEKIAGANVLTF	TGTGCCAGCAGCGAAAAGATAGCTGGGGCCAACGTCCTGACTTTC
.	TRBV2	TRBJ1-2	.	CASSTRSLVTDYSFNYGYTF	TGTGCCAGCAGCACCCGTTCATTGGTTACAGATTACTCGTTTAACTATGGCTACACCTTC
.	TRBV2	TRBJ1-2	TRBD1	CASYGQGEDYGYTF	TGTGCCAGCTATGGACAGGGTGAAGACTATGGCTACACCTTC
.	TRBV16	TRBJ1-2	.	CASSQSGGSYGYTF	TGTGCCAGCAGCCAATCGGGAGGGAGCTATGGCTACACCTTC
.	TRBV27	TRBJ2-1	.	CASSLPPHGESNEQFF	TGTGCCAGCAGTTTACCCCCCCACGGGGAGTCCAATGAGCAGTTCTTC
.	TRBV19	TRBJ1-6	TRBD1	CASSKRLGQGADNSPLHF	TGTGCCAGTAGTAAACGCTTGGGACAGGGGGCCGACAATTCACCCCTCCACTTT
.	TRBV12-5	TRBJ1-3	TRBD1	CASGQQQGHSGNTIYF	TGTGCTAGTGGCCAACAACAGGGGCACTCTGGAAACACCATATATTTT
.	TRBV29-1	TRBJ2-1	.	CSVDRERYNEQFF	TGCAGCGTTGATCGGGAGCGATACAATGAGCAGTTCTTC
.	TRBV28	TRBJ1-6	TRBD1	CASSDGGQFYNSPLHF	TGTGCCAGCAGTGACGGGGGACAGTTCTATAATTCACCCCTCCACTTT
.	TRBV6-5	TRBJ2-2	TRBD2	CASSYSGGGTGELFF	TGTGCCAGCAGTTACTCGGGGGGGGGCACCGGGGAGCTGTTTTTT
.	TRBV29-1	TRBJ2-2	.	CSATQGGNGELFF	TGCAGCGCCACACAGGGTGGGAACGGGGAGCTGTTTTTT
.	TRBV3-1/TRBV3-2	TRBJ2-7	.	CASSQELGSDEQYF	TGTGCCAGCAGCCAAGAGTTAGGTAGCGATGAGCAGTACTTC